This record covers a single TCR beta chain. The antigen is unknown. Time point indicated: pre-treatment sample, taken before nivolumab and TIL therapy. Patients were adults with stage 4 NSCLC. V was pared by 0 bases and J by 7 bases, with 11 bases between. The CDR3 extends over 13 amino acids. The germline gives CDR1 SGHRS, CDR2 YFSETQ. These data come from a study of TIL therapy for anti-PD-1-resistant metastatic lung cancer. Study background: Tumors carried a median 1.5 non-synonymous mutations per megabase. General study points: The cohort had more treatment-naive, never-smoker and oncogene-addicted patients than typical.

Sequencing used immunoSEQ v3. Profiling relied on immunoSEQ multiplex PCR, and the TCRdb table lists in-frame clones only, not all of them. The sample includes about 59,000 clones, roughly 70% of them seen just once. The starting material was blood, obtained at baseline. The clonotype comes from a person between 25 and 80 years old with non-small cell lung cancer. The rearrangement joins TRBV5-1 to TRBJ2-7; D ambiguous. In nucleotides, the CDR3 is TGCGCCAGCAGCTTGGTGGCGACGGGTGAGCAGTACTTC. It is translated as CASSLVATGEQYF.